This T cell receptor (beta chain) was retrieved from a study of blood T cell repertoires in COVID-19. Study-level information: Both acute and convalescent COVID-19 samples were obtained from the United States, Italy and Spain. T cells, B-cell-depleted T cells, or PBMCs provided the cDNA or gDNA that served as material.

The protocol was immunoSEQ multiplex PCR, while the TCRdb copy is restricted to in-frame clones and leaves out a portion. The table includes tens of thousands of clones, 76% detected once. Trimming removed 0 bases from V and 7 bases from J; junction bases left unmatched: 10. The germline V gene encodes CDR1 SGHDT and CDR2 YYEEEE. This CDR3 is built from 17 residues. J is TRBJ2-5 and V is TRBV5-6; 12 nucleotides line up with TRBD2. Sequenced: peripheral blood. This TCR was sampled from a woman of 80 years or more with acute or convalescent COVID-19. The DNA for the CDR3 is TGTGCCAGCAGCTTGGGTTTCAGGACTAGCGGGAAAGGGACCCAGTACTTC. Translated: CASSLGFRTSGKGTQYF.